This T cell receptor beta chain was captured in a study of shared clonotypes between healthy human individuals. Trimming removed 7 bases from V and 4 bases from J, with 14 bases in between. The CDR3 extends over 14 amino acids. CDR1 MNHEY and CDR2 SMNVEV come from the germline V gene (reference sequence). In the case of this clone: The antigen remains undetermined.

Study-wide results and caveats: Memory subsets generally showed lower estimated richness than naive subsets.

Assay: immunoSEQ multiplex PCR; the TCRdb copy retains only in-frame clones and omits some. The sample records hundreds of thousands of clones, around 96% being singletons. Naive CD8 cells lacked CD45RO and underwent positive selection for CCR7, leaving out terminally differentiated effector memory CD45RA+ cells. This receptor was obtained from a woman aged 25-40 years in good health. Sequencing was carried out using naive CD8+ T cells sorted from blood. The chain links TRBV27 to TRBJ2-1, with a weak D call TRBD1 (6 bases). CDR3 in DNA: TGTGCCAGCACGGGGCAGGGGATTTACAATGAGCAGTTCTTC. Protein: CASTGQGIYNEQFF.